The clone carrying this TCR beta chain was picked up a small number of times. PCR used 60 Vbeta primers and 13 Jbeta primers. Some clones are missing from TCRdb's copy, which holds only in-frame ones; the method was immunoSEQ multiplex PCR. The repertoire holds 130,000 to 150,000 clones, with roughly 9.4% as singletons. Germline V gene sequence: CDR1 LGHNA, CDR2 YSLEER. The CDR3 runs 15 residues. V was clipped by 1 base and J by 4 bases; unmatched bases: 3. This sample was included in a study of cytomegalovirus exposure and HLA in healthy donors. The TCR comes from a male donor in good health and CMV-seronegative. Sequences were obtained from PBMCs. This sequence joins TRBV4-3 and TRBJ2-3; 9 bases are shared with TRBD2. CDR3 bases: TGCGCCAGCAGCCAAGTGGCGGGAGGGGCAGATACGCAGTATTTT. Amino acids: CASSQVAGGADTQYF.